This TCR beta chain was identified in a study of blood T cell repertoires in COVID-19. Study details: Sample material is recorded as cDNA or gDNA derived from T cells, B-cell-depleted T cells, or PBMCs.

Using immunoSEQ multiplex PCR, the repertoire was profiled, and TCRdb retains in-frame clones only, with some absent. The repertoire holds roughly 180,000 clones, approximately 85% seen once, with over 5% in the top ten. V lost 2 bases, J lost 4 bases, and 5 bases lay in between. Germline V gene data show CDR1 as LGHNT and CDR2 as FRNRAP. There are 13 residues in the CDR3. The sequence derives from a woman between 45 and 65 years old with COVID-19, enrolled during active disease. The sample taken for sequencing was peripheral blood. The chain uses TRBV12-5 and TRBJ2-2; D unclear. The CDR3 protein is CASGLIGTGELFF. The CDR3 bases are TGTGCTAGTGGTTTGATCGGCACCGGGGAGCTGTTTTTT.